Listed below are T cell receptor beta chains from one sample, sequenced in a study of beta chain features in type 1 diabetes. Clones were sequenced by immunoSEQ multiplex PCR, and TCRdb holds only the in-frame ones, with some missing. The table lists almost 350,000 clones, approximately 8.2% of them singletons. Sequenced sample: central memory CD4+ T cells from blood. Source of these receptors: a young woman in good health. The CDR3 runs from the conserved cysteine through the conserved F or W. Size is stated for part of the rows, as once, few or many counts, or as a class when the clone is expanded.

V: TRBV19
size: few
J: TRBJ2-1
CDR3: CASSMETWRNEQFF

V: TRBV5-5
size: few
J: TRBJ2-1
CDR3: CASSFRLAPSEQFF

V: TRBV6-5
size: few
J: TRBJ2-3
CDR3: CASSYSTGRTHLTQYF

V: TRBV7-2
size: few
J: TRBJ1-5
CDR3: CASSLNTQGLQPQHF

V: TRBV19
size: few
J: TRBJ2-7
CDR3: CASSAGTTGKGEQYF

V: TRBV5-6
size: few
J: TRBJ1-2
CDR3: CASSSRSRVYGYTF

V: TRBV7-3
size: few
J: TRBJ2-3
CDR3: CASSRDSYTDTQYF

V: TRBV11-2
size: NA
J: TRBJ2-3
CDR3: CASSVNYLSTDTQYF

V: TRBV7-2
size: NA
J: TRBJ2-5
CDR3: CASSLGASGRGTETQYF

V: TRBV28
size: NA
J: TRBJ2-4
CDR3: CASSPAGVENIQYF

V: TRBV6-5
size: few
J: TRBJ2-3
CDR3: CASKNREPGADTQYF

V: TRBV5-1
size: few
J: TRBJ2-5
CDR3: CASSLSNQETQYF

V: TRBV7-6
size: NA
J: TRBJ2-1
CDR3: CASSFRAGVGGEQFF

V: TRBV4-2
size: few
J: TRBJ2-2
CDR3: CASSQEPTGASGELFF

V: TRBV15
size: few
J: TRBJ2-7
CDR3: CATSRDRASAEYEQYF

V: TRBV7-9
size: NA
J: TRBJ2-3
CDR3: CASSLLGSGDTQYF

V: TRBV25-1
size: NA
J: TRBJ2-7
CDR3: CASSEYGGRGYEQYF

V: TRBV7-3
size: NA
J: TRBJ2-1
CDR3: CASSAGTANEQFF

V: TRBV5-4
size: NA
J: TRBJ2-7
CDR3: CASSSSSGSNEQYF

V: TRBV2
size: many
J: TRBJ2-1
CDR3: CASSEDNLGLF

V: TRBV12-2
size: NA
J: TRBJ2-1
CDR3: CASRGRSSYNEQFF

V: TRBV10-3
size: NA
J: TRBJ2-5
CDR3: CAIQGSGETQYF

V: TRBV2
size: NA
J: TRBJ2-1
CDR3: CASIRASGRSEEQFF

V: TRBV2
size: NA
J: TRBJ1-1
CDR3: CASSRITANTEAFF

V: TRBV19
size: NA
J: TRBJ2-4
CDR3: CASSIERDWGAKNIQYF

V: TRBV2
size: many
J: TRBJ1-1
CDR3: CASSLQRANTEAFF

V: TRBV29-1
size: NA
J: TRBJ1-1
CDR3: CSVQGASDTEAFF

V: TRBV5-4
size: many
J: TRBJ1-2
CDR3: CASSSSRPSGRYTF

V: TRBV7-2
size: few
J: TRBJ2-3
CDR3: CASSLAWQDTQYF

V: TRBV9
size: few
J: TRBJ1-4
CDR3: CASSGSPGTGLGKLFF

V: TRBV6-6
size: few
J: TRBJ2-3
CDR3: CASRLHTGTDTQYF

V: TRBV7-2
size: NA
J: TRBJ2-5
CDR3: CASSSRSGSVRETQYF

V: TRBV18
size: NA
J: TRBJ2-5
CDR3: CASSPPGIQETQYF

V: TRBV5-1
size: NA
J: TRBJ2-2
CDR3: CASSRTSPLNTGELFF

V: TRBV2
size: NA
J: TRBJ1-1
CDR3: CASRERGLKNTEAFF

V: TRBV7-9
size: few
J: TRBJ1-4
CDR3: CASSLNGAGREKLFF

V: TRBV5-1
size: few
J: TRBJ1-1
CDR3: CASSQPQGGTEAFF

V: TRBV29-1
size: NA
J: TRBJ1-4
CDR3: CSTRTGDEKLFF

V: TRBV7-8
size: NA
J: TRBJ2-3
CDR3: CASSLVYRKSTDTQYF

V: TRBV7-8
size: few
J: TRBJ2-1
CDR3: CASSPGLPTYNEQFF

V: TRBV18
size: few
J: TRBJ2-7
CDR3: CASSVRNIPTGEQYF

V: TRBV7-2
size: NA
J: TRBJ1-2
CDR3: CASSLVGQGFYGYTF

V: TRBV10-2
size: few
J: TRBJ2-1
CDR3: CASSALAPEYNEQFF

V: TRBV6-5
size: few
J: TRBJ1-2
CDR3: CAISPDGGFAYGYTF

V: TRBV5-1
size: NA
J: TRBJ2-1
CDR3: CASSLAGGRNEQFF

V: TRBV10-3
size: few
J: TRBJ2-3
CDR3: CAIGASTDTQYF

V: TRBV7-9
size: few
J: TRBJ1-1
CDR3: CASSRDRVRTEAFF

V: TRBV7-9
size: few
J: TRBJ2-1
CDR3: CASSFALALQRFF

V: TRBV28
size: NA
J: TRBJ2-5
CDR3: CASSQYQGTQYF

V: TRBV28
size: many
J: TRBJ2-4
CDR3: CASSLGSENIQYF

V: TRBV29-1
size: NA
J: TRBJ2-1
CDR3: CSVEGAGLNYNEQFF

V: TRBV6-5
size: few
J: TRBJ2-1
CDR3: CASRYRDRGDEQFF

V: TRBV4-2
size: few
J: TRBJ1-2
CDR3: CASSPGQGAVYGYTF

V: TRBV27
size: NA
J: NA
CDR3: CASGGTGSYEQYF

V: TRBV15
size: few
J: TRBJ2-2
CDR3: CATSRDQRTGELFF

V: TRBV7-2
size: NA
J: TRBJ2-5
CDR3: CASSAGDTIQETQYF

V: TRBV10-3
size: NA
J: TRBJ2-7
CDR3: CAISETAGTATYEQYF

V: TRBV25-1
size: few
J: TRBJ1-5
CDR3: CASSEGEGLSQPQHF